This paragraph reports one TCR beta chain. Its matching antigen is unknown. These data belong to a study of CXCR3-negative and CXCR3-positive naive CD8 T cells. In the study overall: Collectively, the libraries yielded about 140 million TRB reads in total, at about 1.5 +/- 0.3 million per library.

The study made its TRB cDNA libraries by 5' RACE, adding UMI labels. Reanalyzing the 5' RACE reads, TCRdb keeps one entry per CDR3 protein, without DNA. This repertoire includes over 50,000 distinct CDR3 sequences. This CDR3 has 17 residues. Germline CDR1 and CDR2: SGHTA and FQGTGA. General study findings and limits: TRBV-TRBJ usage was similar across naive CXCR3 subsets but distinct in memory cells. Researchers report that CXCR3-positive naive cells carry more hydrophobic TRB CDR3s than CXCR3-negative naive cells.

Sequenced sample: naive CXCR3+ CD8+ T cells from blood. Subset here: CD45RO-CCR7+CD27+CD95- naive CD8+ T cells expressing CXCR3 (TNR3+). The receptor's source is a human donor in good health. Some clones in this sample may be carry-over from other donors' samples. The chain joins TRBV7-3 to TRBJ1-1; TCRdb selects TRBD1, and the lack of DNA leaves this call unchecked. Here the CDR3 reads CASSLPYRGLLYTEAFF.